The 11 T cell receptor beta chains below come from one sample, sequenced in a study of shared clonotypes between healthy human individuals. Using immunoSEQ multiplex PCR, the repertoire was profiled, and TCRdb retains in-frame clones only, with some absent. The sample has about 710,000 clones, 72% seen once. The sample consisted of memory CD4+ T cells sorted from blood. Subset here: CD45RA-negative fraction. Receptors originate from a woman between 25 and 40 years old in good health.

V gene TRBV11-3 combines with J gene TRBJ1-2, with 7 nucleotides matching TRBD1. J gave up 9 bases and V 5 bases, and 12 bases lay outside the gene matches. The CDR3 totals 14 residues. Per germline, CDR1 SGHNT and CDR2 YENEEA. The CDR3 sequence: CASSPDRRQGRYTF. In DNA form, the CDR3 reads TGTGCCAGCAGCCCCGATCGGAGACAGGGACGCTACACCTTC.

V gene TRBV5-4 combines with J gene TRBJ2-5, with 11 bases matching TRBD2. V dropped 4 bases and J dropped 2; count of bases not matched to a gene: 10. CDR1 and CDR2 (germline): SGHNT, YYREEE (reference sequence). The CDR3 has 17 amino acids. CDR3 sequence reads: CASSPGLAVKGQETQYF. The CDR3 coding sequence is TGTGCCAGCAGCCCGGGACTAGCGGTAAAGGGACAAGAGACCCAGTACTTC.

The genes are TRBV7-9 and TRBJ1-5, with a weak D call TRBD1 (5 bases). Trimming shortened V by 5 bases and J by 3 bases, and 11 bases separated the two germline ends. CDR3 size: 14 residues. Germline CDR1 SEHNR, CDR2 FQNEAQ (reference sequence). In DNA form, the CDR3 reads TGTGCCAGCAGCCCGGGGCCGAACAATCAGCCCCAGCATTTT. Translating gives CASSPGPNNQPQHF.

This clone was seen more than once but under ten times. The chain combines TRBV4-1 with TRBJ1-5, with 8 bases aligning to TRBD1. The CDR3 covers 15 residues. Germline CDR1 and CDR2: MGHRA and YSYEKL. V shed 1 base and J 6 bases; nucleotides not matched to a gene: 5. The CDR3 DNA follows: TGCGCCAGCAGCCAAGGGCAGGGGGCGGGTCAGCCCCAGCATTTT. As protein: CASSQGQGAGQPQHF.

The rearrangement uses TRBV11-3 and TRBJ2-5; D is unresolved. Per the germline V gene, CDR1 is SGHNT and CDR2 is YENEEA. This CDR3 has 13 residues. V was pared by 1 base and J by 5 bases, with 8 bases between. The CDR3 region has the DNA TGTGCCAGCAGCTTAGGGTCCGGGGAGACCCAGTACTTC. Protein: CASSLGSGETQYF.

The chain combines TRBV18 with TRBJ2-7; 9 bases are a match to TRBD1. The germline V gene encodes CDR1 KGHSH and CDR2 LQKENI. With 3 bases clipped from V and 3 bases from J, the junction kept 3 bases outside the gene matches. There are 14 residues in the CDR3. CDR3 nucleotide sequence: TGTGCCAGCTCACCGGAGACAGGGGGCTACGAGCAGTACTTC. Its translation is CASSPETGGYEQYF.

The chain recombines TRBV6-5 with TRBJ2-2; 9 bases match TRBD1. In germline, CDR1 is MNHEY, CDR2 SVGAGI. V lost 7 bases, J lost 5 bases, and 2 bases stayed unmatched. There are 13 residues in the CDR3. DNA of the CDR3: TGTGCCAGCAAACAGGGGGCTACCGGGGAGCTGTTTTTT. It translates to CASKQGATGELFF.

This clone was seen more than once but under ten times. The chain couples TRBV28 to TRBJ1-4, with unresolved D. CDR1 and CDR2 from the germline V gene are MDHEN and SYDVKM. This CDR3 contains 15 residues. V lost 5 bases and J 0 bases, leaving 10 bases between the germline ends. This chain's CDR3 is CASSPTHATNEKLFF. The CDR3 nucleotides read TGTGCCAGCAGTCCCACCCACGCAACTAATGAAAAACTGTTTTTT.

The V and J genes are TRBV5-1 and TRBJ2-7; D could derive from TRBD1 or TRBD2 (6 bases each). The length of the CDR3 is 15 residues. The V end lost 4 bases, the J end lost 2 bases, and 16 bases lay between the germline ends. Germline V gene lookup returns CDR1 SGHRS and CDR2 YFSETQ. The chain's CDR3 is CASSTKQGGPYEQYF. The DNA of the CDR3 is TGCGCCAGCAGCACCAAACAGGGAGGCCCCTACGAGCAGTACTTC.

This clone came up once. The chain uses TRBV5-1 and TRBJ2-3; TRBD2 aligns across 10 bases. The V and J ends lost 3 bases and 2 bases, in that order; junction bases with no gene match: 6. Germline-derived CDR1 and CDR2 are SGHRS and YFSETQ. The CDR3 extends over 16 amino acids. CDR3 in DNA: TGCGCCAGCAGCTGGGGGACTAGCGAACTCACAGATACGCAGTATTTT. Encoded protein: CASSWGTSELTDTQYF.

The V gene is TRBV11-3, the J gene TRBJ2-7; 8 bases agree with TRBD1. Germline CDR1 is SGHNT and CDR2 is YENEEA. V dropped 5 bases and J dropped 6; count of bases not matched to a gene: 9. This CDR3 region has 14 residues. The CDR3 here is CASSAGGTGGEQYF. The DNA of the CDR3 is TGTGCCAGCAGCGCCGGAGGGACAGGCGGCGAGCAGTACTTC.